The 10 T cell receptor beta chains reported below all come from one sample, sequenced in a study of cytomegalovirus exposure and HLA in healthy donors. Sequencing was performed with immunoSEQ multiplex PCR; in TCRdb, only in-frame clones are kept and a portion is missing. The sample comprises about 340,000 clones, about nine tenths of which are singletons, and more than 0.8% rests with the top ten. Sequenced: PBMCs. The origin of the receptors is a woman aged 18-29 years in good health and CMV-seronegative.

The CDR3 DNA is TGTGCCAGCAGCGCAAGCGGGAGCCGAGGGGAGACCCAGTACTTC. Amino acids: CASSASGSRGETQYF. The J gene is TRBJ2-5, the V gene TRBV9; 8 nucleotides match TRBD2. This CDR3 spans 15 amino acids. The germline V gene has CDR1 SGDLS and CDR2 YYNGEE. V was clipped by 3 bases and J by 5 bases; unmatched bases: 9.

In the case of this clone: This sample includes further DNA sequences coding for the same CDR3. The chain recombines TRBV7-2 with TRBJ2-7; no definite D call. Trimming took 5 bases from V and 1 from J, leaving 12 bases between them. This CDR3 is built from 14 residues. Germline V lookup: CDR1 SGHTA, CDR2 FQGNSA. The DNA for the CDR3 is TGTGCCAGCAGCCCGCGACTGGTTTCCTACGAGCAGTACTTC. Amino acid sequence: CASSPRLVSYEQYF.

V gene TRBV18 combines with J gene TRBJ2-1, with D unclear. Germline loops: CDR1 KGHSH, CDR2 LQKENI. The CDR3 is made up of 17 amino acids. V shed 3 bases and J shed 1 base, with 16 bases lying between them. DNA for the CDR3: TGTGCCAGCTCACCTGACACGCTTAAGTGGTCCTACAATGAGCAGTTCTTC. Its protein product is CASSPDTLKWSYNEQFF.

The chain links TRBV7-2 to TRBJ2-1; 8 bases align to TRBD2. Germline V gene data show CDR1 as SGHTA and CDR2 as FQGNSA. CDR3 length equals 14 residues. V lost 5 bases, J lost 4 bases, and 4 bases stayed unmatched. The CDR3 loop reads CASSTASGYNEQFF. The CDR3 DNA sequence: TGTGCCAGCAGCACGGCTAGCGGGTACAATGAGCAGTTCTTC.

The CDR3 loop is CASSEGQAMPGEQFF. CDR3 nucleotides: TGTGCCAGCAGTGAAGGACAGGCCATGCCTGGTGAGCAGTTCTTC. V and J are TRBV2 and TRBJ2-1; D might be TRBD1 (6 bases). CDR3 length equals 15 residues. Germline V gene data show CDR1 as SNHLY and CDR2 as FYNNEI. The germline V and J ends were trimmed by 1 base and 9 bases, with 16 bases remaining between them.

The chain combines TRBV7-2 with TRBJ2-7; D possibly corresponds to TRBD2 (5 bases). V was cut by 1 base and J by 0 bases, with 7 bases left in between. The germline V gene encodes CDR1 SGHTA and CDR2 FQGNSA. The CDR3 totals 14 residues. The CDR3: CASSLGRSSYEQYF. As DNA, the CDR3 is TGTGCCAGCAGCTTAGGGAGGAGCTCCTACGAGCAGTACTTC.

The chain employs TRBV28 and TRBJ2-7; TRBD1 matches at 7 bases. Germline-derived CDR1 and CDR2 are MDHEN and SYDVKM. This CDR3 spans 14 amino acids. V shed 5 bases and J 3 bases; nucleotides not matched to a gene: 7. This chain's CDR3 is CASSVPGQRYEQYF. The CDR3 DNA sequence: TGTGCCAGCAGTGTCCCGGGACAGCGCTACGAGCAGTACTTC.

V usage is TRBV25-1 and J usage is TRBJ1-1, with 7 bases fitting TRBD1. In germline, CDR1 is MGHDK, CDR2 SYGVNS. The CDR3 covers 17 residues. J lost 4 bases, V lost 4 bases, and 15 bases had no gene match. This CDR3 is CASSVGGASLGLTEAFF. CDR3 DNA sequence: TGTGCCAGCAGTGTAGGGGGCGCCTCCCTCGGTCTCACTGAAGCTTTCTTT.

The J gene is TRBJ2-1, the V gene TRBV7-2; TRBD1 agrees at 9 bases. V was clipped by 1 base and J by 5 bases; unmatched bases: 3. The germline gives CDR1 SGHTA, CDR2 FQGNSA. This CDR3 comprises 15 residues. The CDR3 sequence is CASSLGDRANNEQFF. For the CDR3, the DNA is TGTGCCAGCAGCTTAGGGGACAGGGCTAACAATGAGCAGTTCTTC. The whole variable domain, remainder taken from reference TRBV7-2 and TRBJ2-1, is GAGVSQSPSNKVTEKGKDVELRCDPISGHTALYWYRQSLGQGLEFLIYFQGNSAPDKSGLPSDRFSAERTGGSVSTLTIQRTQQEDSAVYLCASSLGDRANNEQFFGPGTRLTVL.

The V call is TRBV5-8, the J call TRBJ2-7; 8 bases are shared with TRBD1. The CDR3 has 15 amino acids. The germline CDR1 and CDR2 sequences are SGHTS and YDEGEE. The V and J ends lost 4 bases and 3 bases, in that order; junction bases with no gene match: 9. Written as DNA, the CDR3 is TGTGCCAGCAGCGATACAGGGGGGCTAATCTACGAGCAGTACTTC. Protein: CASSDTGGLIYEQYF. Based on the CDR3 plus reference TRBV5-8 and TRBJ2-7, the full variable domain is EAGVTQSPTHLIKTRGQQATLRCSPISGHTSVYWYQQALGLGLQFLLWYDEGEERNRGNFPPRFSGRQFPNYSSELNVNALELEDSALYLCASSDTGGLIYEQYFGPGTRLTVT.